This entry lists 32 T cell receptor beta chains sequenced from one sample in a study of beta chain features in type 1 diabetes. The entirety of the isolated RNA underwent reverse transcription, so expressed TCRB transcripts were sequenced. The assay was immunoSEQ multiplex PCR, and TCRdb's table has in-frame clones only and misses some. Among about 250,000 clones listed, 11% were seen once. Study-level findings and limits: Type 1 diabetes patients had TCRB CDR3s that were shorter (moderately but significantly so) in all four CD4+ subsets.

Antigens for these TCRs are unknown. The sequenced material came from naive CD4+ T cells from blood. The receptors derive from a man aged 25 to 45 with type 1 diabetes.

This clone was picked up a small number of times. The chain couples TRBV21-1 to TRBJ2-7; TRBD1 was called by the table and not checked on the DNA. TRBV21-1 constitutes a pseudogene. The CDR3 spans 15 residues. The CDR3, as DNA: TGTGCCAGCAGCAAAACCCAGGCCCCGTCCTACGAGCAGTACTTC. Its protein product is CASSKTQAPSYEQYF.

This clone has more than one count but fewer than ten. This chain joins TRBV30 and TRBJ2-7; D is possibly TRBD2 (7 bases). CDR3 length equals 12 residues. CDR1 GTSNPN and CDR2 SVGIG come from the germline V gene (reference sequence). Trimming left V 3 bases short and J 4 bases short, with 10 bases between. The CDR3 protein is CAWSKGGYEQYF. CDR3 coding DNA: TGTGCCTGGAGCAAGGGGGGGTACGAGCAGTACTTC.

The chain has TRBV4-2 and TRBJ2-3, with 10 bases lining up with TRBD2. This CDR3 is built from 14 residues. The V gene's germline CDR1 is LGHNA and CDR2 YNFKEQ. Trimming at V came to 4 bases and at J to 9 bases, leaving 7 bases not matched to a gene. The CDR3 loop reads CASSRDLAGETQYF. CDR3 bases: TGTGCCAGCAGCCGAGACCTAGCGGGGGAAACGCAGTATTTT.

The chain uses TRBV9 and TRBJ2-2, with 8 bases aligning to TRBD2. The CDR3 is made up of 17 amino acids. The V gene end was trimmed by 4 bases and the J gene end by 1 base; junction bases not matched to a gene: 9. Germline-derived CDR1 and CDR2 are SGDLS and YYNGEE. In nucleotides, the CDR3 is TGTGCCAGCAGCACCTGGGCGAGCGGGGGGAACACCGGGGAGCTGTTTTTT. Protein: CASSTWASGGNTGELFF.

This clone occurred a few times. V gene TRBV4-3 combines with J gene TRBJ2-3, with 7 bases identical to TRBD1. This CDR3 has 15 amino acids. The V gene's germline CDR1 is LGHNA and CDR2 YSLEER. Trimming at V came to 1 base and at J to 1 base, leaving 2 bases not matched to a gene. CDR3: CASSQGGQGTDTQYF. In DNA form, the CDR3 reads TGCGCCAGCAGCCAAGGAGGACAGGGCACAGATACGCAGTATTTT.

This clone has more than one count but fewer than ten. The chain couples TRBV7-9 to TRBJ1-6, with D unresolved. CDR1 is SEHNR and CDR2 is FQNEAQ in the germline V gene (reference sequence). V dropped 5 bases and J dropped 10 bases, with 12 bases sitting between them. The CDR3 totals 13 residues. The CDR3 coding sequence is TGTGCCAGCAGCGCCAGGATTGGATCACCCCTCCACTTT. Translation: CASSARIGSPLHF.

This clone was detected only a few times. The V call is TRBV7-3, the J call TRBJ2-5; D may be TRBD1 (5 bases). The CDR3 runs to 13 residues. Per the germline V gene, CDR1 is SGHTA and CDR2 is FQGTGA. V was pared by 4 bases and J by 3 bases, with 9 bases between. The CDR3 reads CASSSRREETQYF. The CDR3 bases are TGTGCCAGCAGCTCGCGCAGGGAAGAGACCCAGTACTTC.

The V call is TRBV5-1, the J call TRBJ1-2; TRBD1 might be the D (6 bases). V gave up 7 bases and J gave up 6 bases, with 19 bases separating them. The CDR3 loop spans 14 amino acids. In germline, CDR1 is SGHRS, CDR2 YFSETQ. The CDR3 DNA is TGCGCCAGCTCCCGAAGGGGGGGGAACGATGGCTACACCTTC. This codes for CASSRRGGNDGYTF. The variable domain in full, with the rest retrieved from reference TRBV5-1 and TRBJ1-2, is KAGVTQTPRYLIKTRGQQVTLSCSPISGHRSVSWYQQTPGQGLQFLFEYFSETQRNKGNFPGRFSGRQFSNSRSEMNVSTLELGDSALYLCASSRRGGNDGYTFGSGTRLTVV.

Only a few counts were recorded for this clone. The rearrangement links TRBV7-9 to TRBJ2-7, with a possible D match to TRBD2 (5 bases). The CDR3 spans 14 residues. Trimming left V 0 bases short and J 0 bases short, with 6 bases between. Per the germline V gene, CDR1 is SEHNR and CDR2 is FQNEAQ (reference sequence). The CDR3: CASSLAGSSYEQYF. The CDR3 DNA is TGTGCCAGCAGCTTAGCGGGGAGCTCCTACGAGCAGTACTTC. The full variable domain, in which reference TRBV7-9 and TRBJ2-7 provide the parts outside the CDR3, is DTGVSQNPRHKITKRGQNVTFRCDPISEHNRLYWYRQTLGQGPEFLTYFQNEAQLEKSRLLSDRFSAERPKGSFSTLEIQRTEQGDSAMYLCASSLAGSSYEQYFGPGTRLTVT.

The gene calls are TRBV6-4 and TRBJ1-5; no clear D gene. The germline V gene has CDR1 MRHNA and CDR2 SNTAGT. The V end lost 4 bases, the J end lost 0 bases, and 4 bases lay between the germline ends. The CDR3 is made up of 13 amino acids. This CDR3 reads CASSAYSNQPQHF. The CDR3 DNA reads as TGTGCCAGCAGTGCCTATAGCAATCAGCCCCAGCATTTT.

Concerning this clone: The same CDR3 is also encoded by other DNA sequences in this sample. DNA of the CDR3: TGTGCCAGCTCACCCGGGGGCTCCTACGAGCAGTACTTC. It yields the protein CASSPGGSYEQYF. The chain employs TRBV18 and TRBJ2-7; weak D call: TRBD2 (6 bases). The CDR3 has 13 residues. Germline V gene data show CDR1 as KGHSH and CDR2 as LQKENI. With 3 bases removed from V and 0 bases from J, the gap between germline ends came to 6 bases.

This clone was counted between two and nine times. The chain has TRBV6-5 and TRBJ2-2; D is unclear. Germline loops: CDR1 MNHEY, CDR2 SVGAGI. Trimming took off 0 bases at V and 1 base at J, with 9 bases between the two ends. The CDR3 runs 16 residues. CDR3 loop: CASSYSWSGNTGELFF. The CDR3 coding sequence is TGTGCCAGCAGTTACTCTTGGTCCGGGAACACCGGGGAGCTGTTTTTT.

This clone has more than one count but fewer than ten. CDR3 DNA sequence: TGTGCCAGCTATCAGTTACGCACAGATACGCAGTATTTT. It encodes CASYQLRTDTQYF. This chain joins TRBV18 and TRBJ2-3, with D unresolved. This CDR3 is 13 amino acids long. Trimming took 7 bases from V and 1 from J, leaving 9 bases between them. CDR1 and CDR2 from the germline V gene are KGHSH and LQKENI.

This clone was counted a few times. V and J are TRBV27 and TRBJ2-5; the match to TRBD1 covers 7 bases. This CDR3 contains 13 residues. The ends lost 6 bases at V and 1 base at J; junction bases unmatched: 2. CDR1 MNHEY and CDR2 SMNVEV come from the germline V gene (reference sequence). CDR3 coding DNA: TGTGCCAGCAGAGACAGGGTCCAAGAGACCCAGTACTTC. It is translated as CASRDRVQETQYF.

A few counts support this clone. The chain is built from TRBV5-1 and TRBJ2-2; D unclear. With 6 bases removed from V and 2 bases from J, the gap between germline ends came to 11 bases. Germline V gives CDR1 SGHRS, CDR2 YFSETQ. The CDR3 contains 14 residues. In DNA, the CDR3 is TGCGCCAGCACCCTCCAGACAAACACCGGGGAGCTGTTTTTT. As protein: CASTLQTNTGELFF.

This clone was seen a handful of times. This chain connects TRBV4-1 to TRBJ2-7; D possibly corresponds to TRBD2 (7 bases). Germline V gene data show CDR1 as MGHRA and CDR2 as YSYEKL. The CDR3 runs 15 residues. V lost 1 base and J lost 4, with 14 bases in between. The CDR3 sequence: CASSQAGEGGYEQYF. DNA for the CDR3: TGCGCCAGCAGCCAAGCAGGGGAGGGTGGATACGAGCAGTACTTC.

This clone turned up a few times. V gene TRBV7-9 combines with J gene TRBJ2-1, with TRBD1 matching 9 bases. Germline CDR1 and CDR2: SEHNR and FQNEAQ (reference sequence). This CDR3 has 15 residues. The J segment lost 9 bases and the V segment lost 9 bases, leaving 15 bases of the junction unmatched. Here the CDR3 reads CASNSGRQGVGEQFF. Written as DNA, the CDR3 is TGTGCCAGTAACAGTGGGAGACAGGGGGTTGGTGAGCAGTTCTTC.

V and J are TRBV2 and TRBJ2-2; tentative D call: TRBD1 (6 bases). There are 14 residues in the CDR3. The germline gives CDR1 SNHLY, CDR2 FYNNEI. The V end lost 8 bases, the J end lost 0 bases, and 10 bases lay between the germline ends. CDR3: CASSGTPNTGELFF. The CDR3 nucleotides read TGTGCCAGCTCCGGGACACCGAACACCGGGGAGCTGTTTTTT. Filled out from reference TRBV2 and TRBJ2-2, the complete variable domain reads EPEVTQTPSHQVTQMGQEVILRCVPISNHLYFYWYRQILGQKVEFLVSFYNNEISEKSEIFDDQFSVERPDGSNFTLKIRSTKLEDSAMYFCASSGTPNTGELFFGEGSRLTVL.

This clone was detected only a few times. The chain recombines TRBV6-5 with TRBJ2-1; 7 bases map to TRBD1. V lost 6 bases, J lost 6 bases, and 8 bases stayed unmatched. The CDR3 consists of 14 residues. The germline CDR1 and CDR2 sequences are MNHEY and SVGAGI. Here the CDR3 reads CASRSPQGVNEQFF. The CDR3 coding sequence is TGTGCCAGCAGGTCGCCGCAGGGGGTCAATGAGCAGTTCTTC.

This sequence joins TRBV19 and TRBJ2-5, with D maybe TRBD1 (7 bases). Germline V gives CDR1 LNHDA, CDR2 SQIVND (reference sequence). V was trimmed by 4 bases and J by 3 bases, leaving 15 bases between them. The CDR3 runs 15 residues. The CDR3 protein is CASSTLTGRKETQYF. As DNA, the CDR3 is TGTGCCAGTAGTACTTTGACAGGGAGGAAAGAGACCCAGTACTTC.

The V gene is TRBV9, the J gene TRBJ1-2; TRBD1 matches 10 bases. The junction had 5 bases not matched to a gene; V was cut back by 6 bases and J by 6 bases. Germline values: CDR1 SGDLS, CDR2 YYNGEE. The CDR3 contains 13 residues. The CDR3 spells CASTVGQGDGYTF. In DNA form, the CDR3 reads TGTGCCAGCACCGTCGGACAGGGGGATGGCTACACCTTC. Drawing the rest from reference TRBV9 and TRBJ1-2, the complete variable domain is DSGVTQTPKHLITATGQRVTLRCSPRSGDLSVYWYQQSLDQGLQFLIQYYNGEERAKGNILERFSAQQFPDLHSELNLSSLELGDSALYFCASTVGQGDGYTFGSGTRLTVV.

This clone was seen only a few times. J is TRBJ1-2 and V is TRBV27; 8 bases are a match to TRBD1. Looked up from germline, CDR1 is MNHEY and CDR2 is SMNVEV (reference sequence). Trimming took 5 bases from V and 4 from J; bases not matched to a gene: 6. The CDR3 loop spans 14 amino acids. The DNA for the CDR3 is TGTGCCAGCAGTCAGACAGGGGACCTCTATGGCTACACCTTC. This codes for CASSQTGDLYGYTF.

Only a few counts were recorded for this clone. The chain uses TRBV29-1 and TRBJ1-1; D is unresolved. CDR1 is SQVTM and CDR2 is ANQGSEA in the germline V gene. V lost 6 bases, J lost 3 bases, and 11 bases lay in between. CDR3 length: 12 residues. DNA of the CDR3: TGCAGCGTCGAGGGAGAATACACTGAAGCTTTCTTT. It translates to CSVEGEYTEAFF.

The chain carries TRBV30 and TRBJ1-2, with D unresolved. Trimming removed 0 bases from V and 7 bases from J, with 15 bases in between. The germline gives CDR1 GTSNPN, CDR2 SVGIG (reference sequence). There are 14 residues in the CDR3. Here the CDR3 reads CAWSVRLSGAGYTF. In DNA, the CDR3 is TGTGCCTGGAGTGTACGTCTGAGTGGAGCTGGCTACACCTTC.

The rearrangement uses TRBV18 and TRBJ2-7; tentatively, D is TRBD2 (6 bases). V dropped 4 bases and J dropped 2 bases, with 15 bases sitting between them. The CDR3 is 15 residues long. The germline CDR1 and CDR2 sequences are KGHSH and LQKENI. CDR3 sequence (DNA): TGTGCCAGCTCACAATCGAGAGGGGAGGCCTACGAGCAGTACTTC. Amino acids: CASSQSRGEAYEQYF.

In its sample, this clone was seen a few times. V and J are TRBV30 and TRBJ1-1; a possible D gene is TRBD1 (5 bases). The ends were cut back, 6 bases at V and 0 bases at J, with 11 bases in the middle. The CDR3 length is 13 residues. CDR1 GTSNPN and CDR2 SVGIG come from the germline V gene (reference sequence). CDR3: CACNQGMNTEAFF. DNA for the CDR3: TGTGCCTGTAACCAGGGAATGAACACTGAAGCTTTCTTT.

This clone has only a few counts. The chain employs TRBV2 and TRBJ2-2; 8 bases are a match to TRBD1. The CDR3 is made up of 14 amino acids. Germline-derived CDR1 and CDR2 are SNHLY and FYNNEI. V trimming: 8 bases; J trimming: 0 bases; junction bases outside the gene matches: 2. CDR3 loop: CASGDRTNTGELFF. In nucleotides, the CDR3 is TGTGCCAGCGGGGACAGGACGAACACCGGGGAGCTGTTTTTT.

In this sample, this clone turned up a few times. V is TRBV7-3 and J is TRBJ2-2; 7 nucleotides align to TRBD1. The CDR3 totals 16 residues. The ends lost 2 bases at V and 4 bases at J; junction bases unmatched: 7. Germline V gene sequence: CDR1 SGHTA, CDR2 FQGTGA. The CDR3 nucleotides are TGTGCCAGCAGCTTATCTGGGACAGCGAGCACCGGGGAGCTGTTTTTT. This codes for CASSLSGTASTGELFF. Full variable domain (missing parts from reference TRBV7-3 and TRBJ2-2): GAGVSQTPSNKVTEKGKYVELRCDPISGHTALYWYRQSLGQGPEFLIYFQGTGAADDSGLPNDRFFAVRPEGSVSTLKIQRTERGDSAVYLCASSLSGTASTGELFFGEGSRLTVL.

Here the CDR3 reads CASSLDPGTQETQYF. CDR3 DNA: TGTGCCAGCAGCTTAGATCCGGGAACTCAAGAGACCCAGTACTTC. The chain employs TRBV5-4 and TRBJ2-5, with D possibly matching TRBD2 (5 bases). The CDR3 has 15 residues. V was cut by 2 bases and J by 2 bases, with 13 bases left in between. The germline V gene has CDR1 SGHNT and CDR2 YYREEE (reference sequence).

This clone was recorded a few times. The V and J genes are TRBV5-4 and TRBJ2-1, with a tentative D call TRBD2 (7 bases). From germline, CDR1 is SGHNT and CDR2 YYREEE (reference sequence). V dropped 0 bases and J dropped 7 bases, with 14 bases sitting between them. The CDR3 is made up of 15 amino acids. CDR3 loop: CASSLAQGGKNEQFF. The CDR3 region has the DNA TGTGCCAGCAGCTTGGCACAGGGAGGGAAGAATGAGCAGTTCTTC.

The chain has TRBV6-1 and TRBJ1-2; the D gene is possibly TRBD1 (5 bases). This CDR3 is built from 15 residues. The germline V gene encodes CDR1 MNHNS and CDR2 SASEGT. Trimming stripped 6 bases from V and 3 bases from J, with 17 bases between. The CDR3 protein is CASSPGSAGHYGYTF. In DNA, the CDR3 is TGTGCCAGCAGCCCCGGGTCGGCAGGGCACTATGGCTACACCTTC.

There are a few counts of this clone. The V call is TRBV28, the J call TRBJ2-3; TRBD1 aligns across 7 bases. Germline V lookup: CDR1 MDHEN, CDR2 SYDVKM. The junction had 12 bases not matched to a gene; V was cut back by 5 bases and J by 7 bases. The CDR3 covers 15 residues. The CDR3 protein is CASSLSGTAINTQYF. The CDR3 region has the DNA TGTGCCAGCAGTCTCTCCGGGACAGCGATAAATACGCAGTATTTT.